These 9 T cell receptor beta chains came from one sample sequenced in a study of blood T cell repertoires in COVID-19. The protocol was immunoSEQ multiplex PCR, while the TCRdb copy is restricted to in-frame clones and leaves out a portion. The data contain some 300,000 clones, 75% to 90% of them seen just once; the ten biggest clones take up under 15%. Sequenced: peripheral blood. These receptors were taken from a woman in her 70s with COVID-19, enrolled during active disease.

CDR3 sequence (DNA): TGTGCCAGCAGCTTACTTGGACAGGGTTGGAATGAGCAGTTCTTC. This gives the protein CASSLLGQGWNEQFF. V usage is TRBV9 and J usage is TRBJ2-1; TRBD1 agrees at 8 bases. Losses at the gene ends were 4 bases for V and 7 bases for J; bases not matched to a gene: 10. CDR1 and CDR2 (germline): SGDLS, YYNGEE. The length of the CDR3 is 15 residues.

This rearrangement joins TRBV2 to TRBJ2-5; D unclear. Germline V gene lookup returns CDR1 SNHLY and CDR2 FYNNEI. Deletions cut 3 bases from V and 5 bases from J, with 19 bases between. This CDR3 comprises 16 residues. The CDR3 DNA reads TGTGCCAGCAGTGAGATACGGCAGAAGGTCGGGGAGACCCAGTACTTC. As protein: CASSEIRQKVGETQYF. Using reference TRBV2 and TRBJ2-5 for the parts outside the CDR3, the full variable domain is EPEVTQTPSHQVTQMGQEVILRCVPISNHLYFYWYRQILGQKVEFLVSFYNNEISEKSEIFDDQFSVERPDGSNFTLKIRSTKLEDSAMYFCASSEIRQKVGETQYFGPGTRLLVL.

The chain uses TRBV9 and TRBJ1-3; no firm D call. The germline V and J ends were trimmed by 4 bases and 0 bases, with 11 bases remaining between them. The CDR3 covers 15 residues. The V gene's germline CDR1 is SGDLS and CDR2 YYNGEE. The CDR3 nucleotides are TGTGCCAGCAGCCCCTCGGGAGGCTCTGGAAACACCATATATTTT. Amino acid sequence: CASSPSGGSGNTIYF.

In its sample, this clone was seen a few times. The V call is TRBV7-9, the J call TRBJ2-7, with D uncertain. The length of the CDR3 is 12 residues. V was shortened by 1 base and J by 5 bases, with 6 bases between the two germline ends. The germline V gene encodes CDR1 SEHNR and CDR2 FQNEAQ (reference sequence). The CDR3 sequence is CASSLVPNEQYF. The CDR3 DNA follows: TGTGCCAGCAGCTTAGTTCCCAACGAGCAGTACTTC.

This chain links TRBV19 with TRBJ2-1; 9 nucleotides align to TRBD1. The CDR3 spans 16 residues. Germline V gives CDR1 LNHDA, CDR2 SQIVND (reference sequence). The V and J ends lost 7 bases and 7 bases, in that order; junction bases with no gene match: 14. CDR3 loop: CASTPSRDREWNEQFF. The CDR3 coding sequence is TGTGCCAGTACCCCATCCCGGGACAGGGAGTGGAATGAGCAGTTCTTC.

This clone was counted only a few times. The J gene is TRBJ2-2, the V gene TRBV11-3, with 8 bases lining up with TRBD2. Germline loops: CDR1 SGHNT, CDR2 YENEEA. Trimming took 0 bases from V and 6 from J; bases not matched to a gene: 6. The CDR3 has 16 residues. CDR3 bases: TGTGCCAGCAGCTTAGATATCACTAGCGGTGCCGGGGAGCTGTTTTTT. Translating gives CASSLDITSGAGELFF.

V usage is TRBV10-3 and J usage is TRBJ1-4, with D unclear. CDR1 and CDR2 from the germline V gene are ENHRY and SYGVKD. V was shortened by 4 bases and J by 8 bases, with 26 bases between the two germline ends. The CDR3 length is 18 residues. The CDR3 DNA is TGTGCCATCAGTGGGCCTTGGAGGTACTTAATACTCTACGAAAAACTGTTTTTT. Its protein product is CAISGPWRYLILYEKLFF.

This clone was seen more than once but under ten times. CDR3 sequence reads: CASSLSPQGETGELFF. CDR3 bases: TGCGCCAGCAGCTTGTCTCCTCAGGGCGAGACCGGGGAGCTGTTTTTT. The gene calls are TRBV5-1 and TRBJ2-2; weak D call: TRBD1 (5 bases). Looked up from germline, CDR1 is SGHRS and CDR2 is YFSETQ. CDR3 length equals 16 residues. The V and J ends lost 1 base and 5 bases respectively, with 15 bases between them.

The chain carries TRBV11-3 and TRBJ2-2, with 9 bases lining up with TRBD1. Germline lookup yields CDR1 SGHNT and CDR2 YENEEA. This CDR3 contains 14 residues. The V segment lost 5 bases and the J segment 6 bases; nucleotides outside the gene matches: 4. In DNA, the CDR3 is TGTGCCAGCAGCCAAAGGACAGGGGCCGGGGAGCTGTTTTTT. Encoded protein: CASSQRTGAGELFF.